This T cell receptor (beta chain) was sequenced during a study of beta chain features in type 1 diabetes. The V gene's germline CDR1 is SGHTA and CDR2 FQGNSA. The CDR3 has 15 residues. The V gene end was trimmed by 2 bases and the J gene end by 1 base; junction bases not matched to a gene: 3. What was sequenced were expressed TCRB transcripts, since all of the isolated RNA had been reverse transcribed. Assay: immunoSEQ multiplex PCR; the TCRdb copy retains only in-frame clones and omits some. Of 450,000 or so clones listed, about an eighth were seen once; the top ten hold approximately 0.05%. This clone has a handful of counts.

The chain carries TRBV7-2 and TRBJ2-7; 9 bases are a match to TRBD1. The sample taken for sequencing was naive CD4+ T cells from blood. The clonotype was recovered from a woman between 18 and 29 years old in good health. As DNA, the CDR3 is TGTGCCAGCAGCTTAAGGGACAGGGTGTCCTACGAGCAGTACTTC. This encodes CASSLRDRVSYEQYF.